This entry lists 9 T cell receptor beta chains sequenced from one sample in a study of blood T cell repertoires in COVID-19. This table comes from immunoSEQ multiplex PCR, and its TCRdb copy is limited to in-frame clones, with some not included. The data hold roughly 240,000 clones, with roughly 85% observed a single time. Sample: peripheral blood. These TCRs come from a man aged 45-60 years with COVID-19, enrolled during active disease.

The CDR3 spells CATRSGVSYNEQFF. In DNA, the CDR3 is TGTGCCACCCGTTCAGGTGTTTCCTACAATGAGCAGTTCTTC. The chain has TRBV24-1 and TRBJ2-1, with D uncertain. V lost 9 bases and J lost 1, with 12 bases in between. The CDR3 has 14 amino acids. The germline CDR1 and CDR2 sequences are KGHDR and SFDVKD.

This clone was recorded only once. This chain joins TRBV6-5 and TRBJ2-2; 7 bases are a match to TRBD1. The CDR3 sequence is 14 residues long. Germline-derived CDR1 and CDR2 are MNHEY and SVGAGI. With V trimmed by 6 bases and J by 6 bases, 7 bases remained unmatched. The CDR3 nucleotides are TGTGCCAGCAGACTCTACAGGGGCGCCGGGGAGCTGTTTTTT. Translated: CASRLYRGAGELFF.

The V call is TRBV5-1, the J call TRBJ2-3; TRBD1 is a possible D gene (6 bases). The CDR3 covers 15 residues. Trimming stripped 4 bases from V and 2 bases from J, with 14 bases between. CDR1 and CDR2 (germline): SGHRS, YFSETQ. In nucleotides, the CDR3 is TGCGCCAGCAGCCTACTACAGGGATACACAGATACGCAGTATTTT. It is translated as CASSLLQGYTDTQYF.

The gene calls are TRBV7-9 and TRBJ1-4; 7 nucleotides match TRBD1. The CDR3 length is 15 residues. The V gene's germline CDR1 is SEHNR and CDR2 FQNEAQ (reference sequence). Losses at the gene ends were 3 bases for V and 7 bases for J; bases not matched to a gene: 8. The CDR3 DNA reads as TGTGCCAGCAGCTTTTCGACAGGGCTCGGTGAAAAACTGTTTTTT. It codes for CASSFSTGLGEKLFF.

The chain recombines TRBV10-3 with TRBJ2-3, with TRBD2 matching over 7 bases. The CDR3 is 15 residues long. In germline, CDR1 is ENHRY, CDR2 SYGVKD. Germline trimming cut 5 bases from V and 4 bases from J; bases unmatched to any gene: 9. CDR3 sequence: CAISSGTNRADTQYF. The CDR3 nucleotides read TGTGCCATCAGTTCCGGGACTAATAGGGCAGATACGCAGTATTTT.

The chain employs TRBV7-2 and TRBJ2-2; 7 bases agree with TRBD1. Germline V gene sequence: CDR1 SGHTA, CDR2 FQGNSA. The CDR3 runs to 15 residues. V shed 6 bases and J 1 base; nucleotides not matched to a gene: 5. The DNA of the CDR3 is TGTGCCAGCAGTCGAGGGGGCCTGAACACCGGGGAGCTGTTTTTT. This sequence encodes CASSRGGLNTGELFF.

The chain links TRBV19 to TRBJ1-5, with D possibly being TRBD1 (5 bases). Germline values: CDR1 LNHDA, CDR2 SQIVND (reference sequence). The CDR3 spans 16 residues. The germline V and J ends were trimmed by 0 bases and 2 bases, with 11 bases remaining between them. This CDR3 reads CASSIDRESGNQPQHF. The CDR3 coding sequence is TGTGCCAGTAGTATAGACAGGGAATCGGGCAATCAGCCCCAGCATTTT.

This clone came up a few times. The rearrangement joins TRBV20-1 to TRBJ2-1, with TRBD2 matching over 10 bases. This CDR3 is built from 17 residues. From germline, CDR1 is DFQATT and CDR2 SNEGSKA (reference sequence). Losses at the gene ends were 3 bases for V and 1 base for J; bases not matched to a gene: 9. CDR3 loop: CSASELAGAGSYNEQFF. The DNA of the CDR3 is TGCAGTGCTAGTGAGCTAGCGGGGGCCGGATCCTACAATGAGCAGTTCTTC.

The chain is built from TRBV9 and TRBJ1-1; D remains ambiguous. The V and J ends lost 0 bases and 3 bases respectively, with 9 bases between them. Germline V gives CDR1 SGDLS, CDR2 YYNGEE. The CDR3 extends over 14 amino acids. The CDR3 DNA follows: TGTGCCAGCAGCGTAGTCACCGCGGACACTGAAGCTTTCTTT. Its translation is CASSVVTADTEAFF.